These 13 T cell receptor beta chains were all obtained from the same sample, sequenced in a study of T cells after yellow fever vaccination. TCRdb reanalysed the 5' RACE reads using MiXCR and keeps one entry per CDR3 protein. The sample yields around 27,000 distinct CDR3 sequences, 4.4% seen once. Sample: CD8+ T cells sorted from PBMCs, taken 5 days after the yellow fever booster vaccination. Every receptor here comes from a man younger than 45 who received the YFV17D yellow fever vaccine.

This clonotype was counted ten times or more. The V and J genes are TRBV5-6 and TRBJ2-1, with 7 positions matching TRBD2. V shed 3 bases, J shed 6 bases, and the junction held 15 bases outside the gene matches. Germline CDR1 SGHDT, CDR2 YYEEEE. This CDR3 has 17 residues. CDR3 nucleotides: TGTGCCAGCAGCTCGCCCGGGACTACACTACCTCCCAATGAGCAGTTCTTC. Encoded protein: CASSSPGTTLPPNEQFF.

This clonotype has ten or more counts. The chain carries TRBV6-5 and TRBJ2-5, with unresolved D. Germline V lookup: CDR1 MNHEY, CDR2 SVGAGI. Deletions cut 2 bases from V and 5 bases from J, with 9 bases between. This CDR3 is built from 13 residues. For the CDR3, the DNA is TGTGCCAGCAGTTACGTTGACTGGGAGACCCAGTACTTC. Amino acids: CASSYVDWETQYF.

This clonotype was recorded at least ten times. The chain is built from TRBV5-1 and TRBJ2-7; a possible D gene is TRBD1 (5 bases). Per germline, CDR1 SGHRS and CDR2 YFSETQ. V lost 4 bases, J lost 2 bases, and 10 bases lay in between. The CDR3 runs to 13 residues. This chain's CDR3 is CASSPDSTYEQYF. CDR3 sequence (DNA): TGCGCCAGCAGCCCTGACAGTACCTACGAGCAGTACTTC.

This clonotype occurred many times. The chain employs TRBV29-1 and TRBJ2-3; possible D gene TRBD2, 6 bases. The CDR3 covers 12 residues. V was cut by 3 bases and J by 3 bases, with 7 bases left in between. Germline V gene data show CDR1 as SQVTM and CDR2 as ANQGSEA. CDR3 DNA: TGCAGCGTTGACCGGGGGACAGATACGCAGTATTTT. Translation gives CSVDRGTDTQYF.

In its sample, this clonotype was seen many times. This chain uses TRBV4-3 with TRBJ2-7, with D possibly TRBD1 on 5 matching bases. The CDR3 consists of 13 residues. V lost 6 bases and J lost 2, with 11 bases in between. Germline V gene lookup returns CDR1 LGHNA and CDR2 YSLEER. CDR3 amino acids: CASSLTQAYEQYF. CDR3 nucleotide sequence: TGCGCCAGCAGTTTGACACAGGCCTACGAGCAGTACTTC.

This clonotype was counted ten times or more. The chain recombines TRBV7-2 with TRBJ2-5, with D perhaps TRBD2 (5 bases). Germline V gene lookup returns CDR1 SGHTA and CDR2 FQGNSA. The CDR3 covers 15 residues. V was pared by 3 bases and J by 0 bases, with 11 bases between. The CDR3 loop is CASSLESGNQETQYF. Written as DNA, the CDR3 is TGTGCCAGCAGCTTGGAAAGCGGTAACCAAGAGACCCAGTACTTC.

This clonotype was seen many times. The gene calls are TRBV5-1 and TRBJ2-2, with a weak D call TRBD2 (5 bases). Germline-derived CDR1 and CDR2 are SGHRS and YFSETQ. Trimming removed 5 bases from V and 0 bases from J, with 8 bases in between. There are 14 residues in the CDR3. CDR3: CASSSGTNTGELFF. The CDR3 coding sequence is TGCGCCAGCAGTTCCGGGACGAACACCGGGGAGCTGTTTTTT.

This clonotype was observed many times. The chain is built from TRBV6-2 or TRBV6-3 and TRBJ2-1; D gene unclear. The ends were cut back, 5 bases at V and 1 base at J, with 12 bases in the middle. The germline V gene has CDR1 MNHEY and CDR2 SVGEGT. The CDR3 runs 15 residues. The DNA for the CDR3 is TGTGCCAGCAGTCCCTCTAACGCATCCTACAATGAGCAGTTCTTC. Translation gives CASSPSNASYNEQFF.

This clonotype was counted many times. The chain employs TRBV7-9 and TRBJ2-7, with TRBD1 matching 7 bases. The CDR3 length is 17 residues. Per germline, CDR1 SEHNR and CDR2 FQNEAQ (reference sequence). V lost 4 bases to trimming and J lost 1 base; unmatched junction nucleotides: 13. The CDR3 reads CASSSQPGQLNSYEQYF. The CDR3 nucleotides read TGTGCCAGCAGCTCTCAACCGGGACAGCTAAATTCCTACGAGCAGTACTTC. Filled out from reference TRBV7-9 and TRBJ2-7, the complete variable domain reads DTGVSQNPRHKITKRGQNVTFRCDPISEHNRLYWYRQTLGQGPEFLTYFQNEAQLEKSRLLSDRFSAERPKGSFSTLEIQRTEQGDSAMYLCASSSQPGQLNSYEQYFGPGTRLTVT.

This clonotype appeared many times. V and J are TRBV11-2 and TRBJ2-4, with TRBD1 as a possible D gene (5 bases). The CDR3 loop spans 16 amino acids. Between the trimmed V and J ends, which lost 4 bases and 8 bases, there was a span of 21 bases. Germline CDR1 reads SGHAT; CDR2 reads FQNNGV. The CDR3 is CASSSFGRAGQDIQYF. The CDR3 nucleotides read TGTGCCAGCAGCTCCTTCGGTAGGGCAGGGCAGGACATTCAGTACTTC.

This clonotype has at least ten counts. The gene calls are TRBV25-1 and TRBJ2-3, with D uncertain. Germline CDR1 MGHDK, CDR2 SYGVNS. The CDR3 contains 16 residues. V lost 3 bases, J lost 1 base, and 14 bases lay in between. CDR3 in amino acids: CASSDPPGIGTDTQYF. CDR3 nucleotides: TGTGCCAGCAGTGACCCCCCGGGTATTGGCACAGATACGCAGTATTTT.

Ten or more counts support this clonotype. This chain connects TRBV30 to TRBJ2-2; perhaps D is TRBD1 or TRBD2 (5 bases each). This CDR3 is 12 amino acids long. Germline V lookup: CDR1 GTSNPN, CDR2 SVGIG (reference sequence). V lost 8 bases and J 7 bases, leaving 14 bases between the germline ends. CDR3 coding DNA: TGTGCCCTGGGGGTTGTCGTCGGGGAGCTGTTTTTT. It codes for CALGVVVGELFF.

This clonotype was recorded at least ten times. The genes are TRBV29-1 and TRBJ1-2; TRBD1 matches at 8 bases. Losses at the gene ends were 3 bases for V and 7 bases for J; bases not matched to a gene: 10. From germline, CDR1 is SQVTM and CDR2 ANQGSEA. The CDR3 spans 14 residues. CDR3 in amino acids: CSVETGEEFSGYTF. The CDR3 coding sequence is TGCAGCGTTGAGACAGGGGAGGAATTTAGTGGCTACACCTTC.